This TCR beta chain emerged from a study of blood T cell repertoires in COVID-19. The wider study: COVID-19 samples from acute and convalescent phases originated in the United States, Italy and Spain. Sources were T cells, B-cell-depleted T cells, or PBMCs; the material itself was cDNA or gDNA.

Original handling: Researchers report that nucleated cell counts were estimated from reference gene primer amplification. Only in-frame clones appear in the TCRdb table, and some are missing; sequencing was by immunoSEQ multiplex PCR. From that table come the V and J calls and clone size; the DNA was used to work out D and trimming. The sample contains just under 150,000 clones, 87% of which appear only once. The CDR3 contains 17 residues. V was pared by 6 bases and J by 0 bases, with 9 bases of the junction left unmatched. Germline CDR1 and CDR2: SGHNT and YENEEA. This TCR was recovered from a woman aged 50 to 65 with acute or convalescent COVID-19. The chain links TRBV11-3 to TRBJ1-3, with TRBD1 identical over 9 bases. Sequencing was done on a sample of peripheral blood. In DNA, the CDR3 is TGTGCCAGCAGTACCGGGACAGGGCCCTTCTCTGGAAACACCATATATTTT. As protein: CASSTGTGPFSGNTIYF. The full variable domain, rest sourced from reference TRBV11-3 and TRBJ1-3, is EAGVVQSPRYKIIEKKQPVAFWCNPISGHNTLYWYLQNLGQGPELLIRYENEEAVDDSQLPKDRFSAERLKGVDSTLKIQPAELGDSAVYLCASSTGTGPFSGNTIYFGEGSWLTVV.